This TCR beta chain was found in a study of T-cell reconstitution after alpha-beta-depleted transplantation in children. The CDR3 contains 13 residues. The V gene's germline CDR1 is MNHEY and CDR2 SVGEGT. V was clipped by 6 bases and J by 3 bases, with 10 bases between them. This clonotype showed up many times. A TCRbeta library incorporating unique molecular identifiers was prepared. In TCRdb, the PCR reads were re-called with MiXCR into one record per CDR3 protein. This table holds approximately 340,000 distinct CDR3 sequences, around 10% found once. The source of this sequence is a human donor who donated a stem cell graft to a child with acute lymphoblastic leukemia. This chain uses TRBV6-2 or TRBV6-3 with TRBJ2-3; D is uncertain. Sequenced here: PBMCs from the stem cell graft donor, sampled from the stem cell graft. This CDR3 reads CASSPYGTDTQYF. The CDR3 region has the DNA TGTGCCAGCAGCCCATATGGGACAGATACGCAGTATTTT.